This T cell receptor (beta chain) came from a study of molecular identifiers for immune sequencing clone quantification. A single record per CDR3 protein comes from TCRdb applying MiXCR to the PCR reads. The sample shows 40,000 to 45,000 distinct CDR3 sequences, approximately 18% of them seen only once. J lost 4 bases, V lost 1 base, and 5 bases had no gene match. This CDR3 comprises 16 residues. CDR1 and CDR2 from the germline V gene are LGHNA and YNFKEQ. In this sample, this clonotype turned up many times. The clonotype was recovered from a human donor in good health. Some libraries in this study had Jurkat cell RNA spiked in. The specimen was naive CD8+ T cells from blood, with Jurkat cell RNA spiked in. This sample's subset: FACS-sorted CD8+CD4-CCR7+CD45RA+ naive T cells. The chain has TRBV4-2 and TRBJ2-5; TRBD1 aligns across 11 bases. The chain's CDR3 is CASSQAGTGGRETQYF. In DNA form, the CDR3 reads TGTGCCAGCAGCCAAGCCGGGACAGGGGGTCGAGAGACCCAGTACTTC.